These T cell receptor beta chains were read from a single sample in a study of early T cells in non-severe SARS-CoV-2 infection. TCRdb analysed the 5' RACE reads with MiXCR anew, one entry per CDR3 protein. The sample shows tens of thousands of distinct CDR3 sequences, more than 10% of them seen only once. The sequencing input was whole blood. These receptors all stem from an adult who was a healthcare worker with PCR-confirmed SARS-CoV-2 infection or an uninfected control (not recorded which). The CDR3 runs from the conserved cysteine through the conserved F or W. Fields, in order: D gene, clone size, V gene, J gene, CDR3 DNA, CDR3 protein. A D gene is named only where the DNA matches it firmly. Rows may omit the clone size; those that give it use once, few, many or a size class.

>NA|few|TRBV30|TRBJ1-5
TGTGCCCTGGGGGGGTCGGGTAGCAATCAGCCCCAGCATTTT
CALGGSGSNQPQHF
>NA|medium-sized|TRBV29-1|TRBJ2-1
TGCAGCGCTTCCGGGGCGCCAGAAGCTTACAATGAGCAGTTCTTC
CSASGAPEAYNEQFF
>NA|few|TRBV18|TRBJ1-5
TGTGCCAGCTCACCAAACAGGCCAACGGGGGGAAGCAATCAGCCCCAGCATTTT
CASSPNRPTGGSNQPQHF
>TRBD1|NA|TRBV12-3/TRBV12-4|TRBJ2-7
TGTGCCAGCAGTTTTAGGACAGGGGGTTCAATCGGTGTCGAGCAGTACTTC
CASSFRTGGSIGVEQYF
>TRBD2|few|TRBV5-4|TRBJ2-5
TGTGCCAGCAGCTCCGGGACTAGCGGCCAAGAGACCCAGTACTTC
CASSSGTSGQETQYF
>NA|NA|TRBV2|TRBJ2-1
TGTGCCAGCTGCATCGGGGCCGACAATGAGCAGTTCTTC
CASCIGADNEQFF
>NA|many|TRBV24-1|TRBJ2-3
TGTGCCACCAGTGATTTGGGGAGGAATACAGATACGCAGTATTTT
CATSDLGRNTDTQYF
>NA|many|TRBV2|TRBJ1-2
TGTGCCAGCAGCCGGACAGAAGTGTTCGGCTACACCTTC
CASSRTEVFGYTF
>NA|many|TRBV7-9|TRBJ1-3
TGTGCCAGCGGCCTGCCGGCGTTGCCTGGAAACACCATATATTTT
CASGLPALPGNTIYF
>NA|few|TRBV5-6|TRBJ1-2
TGTGCCAGCAGCTTGGAGCCAGGACGCTATGGCTACACCTTC
CASSLEPGRYGYTF
>TRBD2|few|TRBV6-6|TRBJ2-5
TGTGCCAGCAGTCCCGGACTAGCGGGAGCCCACGAGACCCAGTACTTC
CASSPGLAGAHETQYF
>NA|few|TRBV18|TRBJ2-1
TGTGCCAGCTCACCACTGGGGGGACACTACAATGAGCAGTTCTTC
CASSPLGGHYNEQFF
>TRBD1|NA|TRBV28|TRBJ2-2
TGTGCCAGCAGTTTAGCCGGGACAGGGGGCTCCGGGGAGCTGTTTTTT
CASSLAGTGGSGELFF
>NA|many|TRBV3-1|TRBJ1-6
TGTGCCAGCAGCCAAGCGGTGAGTGGCTCACCCCTCCACTTT
CASSQAVSGSPLHF
>NA|many|TRBV5-1|TRBJ2-7
TGCGCCAGCAGCTTGGCCCAGGGCTACGAGCAGTACTTC
CASSLAQGYEQYF
>TRBD2|many|TRBV6-2/TRBV6-3|TRBJ2-1
TGTGCCAGCAGTTACCTAGCGGGTTACAATGAGCAGTTCTTC
CASSYLAGYNEQFF
>NA|many|TRBV7-9|TRBJ2-3
TGTGCCAGCAGTCGGGACTCCCAAGATACGCAGTATTTT
CASSRDSQDTQYF
>NA|many|TRBV5-1|TRBJ2-5
TGCGCCAGCAGCCCCGCCGGTTCTCCGGGGACCCAGTACTTC
CASSPAGSPGTQYF
>TRBD1|once|TRBV4-2|TRBJ2-7
TGTGCCAGCAGCCGACAGGGGAATGCCTACGAGCAGTACTTC
CASSRQGNAYEQYF
>TRBD2|few|TRBV7-9|TRBJ2-1
TGTGCCAGCAGCTATCCGGGACTAGGGGACAATGAGCAGTTCTTC
CASSYPGLGDNEQFF
>TRBD2|few|TRBV3-1|TRBJ2-3
TGTGCCAGCACCGAGGGGGCTAGCGGGGGCCCTAGCACAGATACGCAGTATTTT
CASTEGASGGPSTDTQYF
>NA|many|TRBV6-1|TRBJ2-1
TGTGCCAGCAGCGTGGCTAGCAGCTACAATGAGCAGTTCTTC
CASSVASSYNEQFF